This T cell receptor beta chain comes out of a study of molecular identifiers for immune sequencing clone quantification (dated by TCRdb to 2016 to 2019). Looking at the study overall: In a replicate experiment, RNA from roughly 21,000 or 96,000 naive CD8 T cells was split into five aliquots, four of which were sequenced. This methods study used CD8 T cells to benchmark TCR RNA copy counting and molecular-identifier clustering-based TCR repertoire sequencing (MIDCIRS). Overall study results and their limits: In CMV-specific effector cells, clones with more than 20 RNA copies accounted for over 97% of molecules, whereas in naive cells such clones accounted for under 1%. Modeling estimated around 3 recovered TCR RNA copies per cell, compared with about 9.3 by digital PCR, which implies around 30% capture efficiency. Spiked-in Jurkat TCR RNA (around eleven copies' worth), which is not part of the donor repertoire, was contained in the naive libraries. A single cell's worth of spiked-in Jurkat TCR RNA was reported detectable even among approximately 930,000 naive CD8 T cells. The sizes of highly expanded clones could end up underestimated when identical TCR molecules share a barcode. When barcode sub-clustering was left out, chimeric consensus sequences inflated TCR diversity, with chimeras reaching as high as 47%.

From its cysteine to its phenylalanine, the CDR3 spans 16 amino acids. The kept DNA is CDR3 alone, 48 bases in frame from the first base. Sequences DFQATT (CDR1) and SNEGSKA (CDR2) are obtained from the germline V gene (reference sequence). The germline V and J ends show losses of 1 base and 4 bases respectively, and no gene match explains 7 bases of the junction. Libraries of naive CD8 T cells were built from 20,000 to 1,000,000 sorted cells, with 10%, 30% or 50% of the purified RNA used. Naive CD8 T cells, defined as CD8+CD4-CCR7+CD45RA+, were FACS-sorted into RLT Plus buffer on a BD FACSAria II. To test detection sensitivity, Jurkat RNA equal to ten TCR copies was added to samples of roughly 17,000-1,100,000 naive CD8 T cells. Enrichment of CD8 T cells was performed with RosetteSep CD8+ T Cell Enrichment Cocktail and Ficoll-Paque, after which ACK red cell lysis was carried out. Receptors were amplified or captured by PCR. The instrument given in TCRdb is NextSeq 500. Preparation of bulk TCR libraries followed a previously described approach, with the TCR primers listed in Table S5. Total RNA was purified with the Qiagen AllPrep DNA/RNA kit. Before analysis, reads from multiple sequencing runs of one library were combined. On the authors' methods: Reads were retained only if their TCR constant sequence matched exactly, and those retained reads were trimmed to 150 nt and grouped according to their 12-nt molecular barcodes. Reads inside each barcode group were sub-clustered using a 15% Levenshtein threshold, and a quality-weighted consensus sequence was constructed for each RNA molecule. Non-functional sequences were filtered out, along with any lower-count sequence sitting one edit away from another sequence. Based on a fit of two negative binomial distributions, barcode sub-clusters having less than 20% of the maximum read count were discarded. The public sequencing data were trimmed at Q25 with fastp and processed into clonotypes with MiXCR by TCRdb, which kept only in-frame beta chains. Identical CDR3 proteins give one entry, which carries the most common genes and DNA. In this record, the V and J calls reflect TCRdb's handling and not the investigators' own analysis. The sample profile shows a few hundred thousand distinct CDR3 sequences; about a quarter of them were found once. The biggest ten clones account for under 0.8% of the sample.

This clonotype occurred many times. The specificity of this receptor is unknown. Base qualities are not provided; no much larger clone lies one nucleotide away. The sequence was collected from a human donor in good health. Some libraries in this study had Jurkat cell RNA spiked in. The rearrangement joined TRBV20-1 to TRBJ1-6, with 7 central nucleotides matching TRBD1. Sequencing was done on a sample of naive CD8+ T cells from blood, with Jurkat cell RNA spiked in. In light of the paper, this sample's cell subset or site label describes: FACS-sorted CD8+CD4-CCR7+CD45RA+ naive T cells. This receptor has the CDR3 CSARAETGTYNSPLHF. DNA sequence: TGCAGTGCTAGAGCTGAGACAGGGACTTATAATTCACCCCTCCACTTT.